A selection of T cell receptor beta chains follows, all from one sample in a study of tumor-infiltrating lymphocytes in localized non-small cell lung cancer. Method: immunoSEQ multiplex PCR; TCRdb's copy keeps in-frame clones and lacks some. Of approximately 17,000 clones in the sample, around 74% are singletons; the top ten hold approximately 9.6%. What was sequenced was lung tumor tissue. The receptors derive from a human donor with non-small cell lung cancer. The CDR3 runs from the conserved cysteine through the conserved F or W. D genes are given only for firm matches. A row's size may be missing; if present it is once, few, many or a size class.

clone_size | j_call | d_call | v_call | cdr3_nt | cdr3_aa
NA | TRBJ1-2 | TRBD1 | TRBV6-5 | TGTGCCAGCAGCCCACAGGGGACCGCTAACTATGGCTACACCTTC | CASSPQGTANYGYTF
NA | TRBJ2-3 | TRBD1 | TRBV2 | TGTGCCAGCAGTCGGGACAGGGGACCAGATACGCAGTATTTT | CASSRDRGPDTQYF
NA | TRBJ1-1 | TRBD1 | TRBV27 | TGTGCCGCAGCCCCCGGGACAGCGAACACTGAAGCTTTCTTT | CAAAPGTANTEAFF
NA | TRBJ2-1 | TRBD1 | TRBV5-1 | TGCGCCAGCAGCTTGGGGACAGGGGAATACAATGAGCAGTTCTTC | CASSLGTGEYNEQFF
NA | TRBJ1-4 | NA | TRBV18 | TGTGCCAGCTCACCCGCCAGGGTCGGTGAAAAACTGTTTTTT | CASSPARVGEKLFF
NA | TRBJ1-1 | NA | TRBV19 | TGTGCCAGTAGTACCGGACAGCGCAACACTGAAGCTTTCTTT | CASSTGQRNTEAFF
once | TRBJ1-2 | TRBD1 | TRBV9 | TGTGCCAGCAGCGCGGGACAGGGAGACTATGGCTACACCTTC | CASSAGQGDYGYTF
once | TRBJ2-1 | NA | TRBV10-2 | TGCGCCAGCAGTGTGAGAGCTTACAATGAGCAGTTCTTC | CASSVRAYNEQFF
few | TRBJ2-2 | NA | TRBV5-1 | TGCGCCAGCAGCTTGTCCGGGGAGCTGTTTTTT | CASSLSGELFF
NA | TRBJ1-1 | TRBD1 | TRBV25-1 | TGTGCCAGCAGTGAGGTGGGACAGGGAGAAGCTTTCTTT | CASSEVGQGEAFF
NA | TRBJ1-2 | NA | TRBV30 | TGTGCCTGGAGTGTAAACCCCGCCTCTGGGGGAGGCTACACCTTC | CAWSVNPASGGGYTF
NA | TRBJ2-4 | NA | TRBV2 | TGTGCCAGCAGTGATATTGACCCGATAGCCAAAAACATTCAGTACTTC | CASSDIDPIAKNIQYF
NA | TRBJ2-1 | NA | TRBV7-6 | TGTGCCAGCAGATTTCGGGGGCCCTCCTACAATGAGCAGTTCTTC | CASRFRGPSYNEQFF
NA | TRBJ2-2 | TRBD2 | TRBV2 | TGTGCCAGCAGGGGAGGGCTCAGAACCGGGGAGCTGTTTTTT | CASRGGLRTGELFF
NA | TRBJ2-2 | NA | TRBV30 | TGTGCCTGGAGTGTACGCTGGGCTCCCACCGGGGAGCTGTTTTTT | CAWSVRWAPTGELFF
NA | TRBJ2-1 | NA | TRBV7-8 | TGTGCCAGCAGCTTAGGAGGGAGCAGGGTGAATGAGCAGTTCTTC | CASSLGGSRVNEQFF
NA | TRBJ1-1 | NA | TRBV27 | TGTGCCAGCAGTCCCGGGGGGGGCAACACTGAAGCTTTCTTT | CASSPGGGNTEAFF
NA | TRBJ2-2 | NA | TRBV11-2 | TGTGCCAGCAGCCTGACGGGGGGCGGCAGGGCCGGGGAGCTGTTTTTT | CASSLTGGGRAGELFF
NA | TRBJ2-7 | TRBD2 | TRBV6-5 | TGTGCCAGCAGGCCCGGGGGAGCGGGAGTTTACGAGCAGTACTTC | CASRPGGAGVYEQYF
few | TRBJ2-1 | NA | TRBV2 | TGTGCCAGCAGTGAAGAGCCCTTCGACAATGAGCAGTTCTTC | CASSEEPFDNEQFF
NA | TRBJ1-2 | NA | TRBV30 | TGTGCCTGGAGTGTACCATCAGGGGCGGGGGGCTACACCTTC | CAWSVPSGAGGYTF
NA | TRBJ2-1 | TRBD2 | TRBV5-4 | TGTGCCAGCAGCCCGGGCGGGGGGGCCGATTCGGTGGGGCAGTTCTTC | CASSPGGGADSVGQFF
NA | TRBJ2-7 | TRBD2 | TRBV7-3 | TGTGCCAGCAGCAGAGGGACTAGCGGGAGTGACTACGAGCAGTACTTC | CASSRGTSGSDYEQYF
NA | TRBJ2-7 | NA | TRBV5-6 | TGTGCCAGCAGCTTGTACGAGGGATTCAACGAGCAGTACTTC | CASSLYEGFNEQYF
NA | TRBJ2-1 | NA | TRBV6-1 | TGTGCCAGCAGTGAAGCTCTATACGGTTTCTTC | CASSEALYGFF
large | TRBJ2-2 | TRBD2 | TRBV2 | TGTGCCAGCAATCGGGGGGATCCCGGGGAGCTGTTTTTT | CASNRGDPGELFF
NA | TRBJ2-2 | TRBD2 | TRBV10-2 | TGCGCCAGCAGTGAAGGACTAGAGTTGAACACCGGGGAGCTGTTTTTT | CASSEGLELNTGELFF
few | TRBJ1-2 | TRBD1 | TRBV6-5 | TGTGCCAGCAGTTACAGGGGGCAAGGCTACACCTTC | CASSYRGQGYTF
NA | TRBJ2-6 | TRBD2 | TRBV11-2 | TGTGCCAGCAGCTTAATGGGGGGGTCCGGGGCCAACGTCCTGACTTTC | CASSLMGGSGANVLTF
NA | TRBJ1-2 | NA | TRBV6-1 | TGTGCCAGCAGTGGTGGCCTCGGGGGAAACTATGGCTACACCTTC | CASSGGLGGNYGYTF
NA | TRBJ1-5 | TRBD1 | TRBV5-4 | TGTGCCAGCAGCTTGGGAGGACAGGGAAGCAATCAGCCCCAGCATTTT | CASSLGGQGSNQPQHF
once | TRBJ2-3 | TRBD1 | TRBV5-4 | TGTGCCAGCAGTTCCGGGACAGGGAAGTCGGATACGCAGTATTTT | CASSSGTGKSDTQYF
NA | TRBJ2-3 | NA | TRBV5-1 | TGCGCCAGCAGCTTGACAGCCACCACAGGGAGTTCCCTTCCGGCGCAGTATTTT | CASSLTATTGSSLPAQYF
NA | TRBJ1-1 | NA | TRBV4-2 | TGTGCCAGCAGCCAAGATAATGGGGGGCGTGGAGCTTTCTTT | CASSQDNGGRGAFF
NA | TRBJ2-5 | NA | TRBV7-8 | TGTGCCAGCAGCTTTGTATTACAAAACCAAGAGACCCAGTACTTC | CASSFVLQNQETQYF
NA | TRBJ2-3 | TRBD2 | TRBV27 | TGTGCCAGCAGCCCGACGAGGCGGGGGGCGGGAGATACGCAGTATTTT | CASSPTRRGAGDTQYF
NA | TRBJ2-5 | TRBD2 | TRBV5-4 | TGTGCCAGCAGCTCCGCCGGACTAGCGGGGGAGACCCAGTACTTC | CASSSAGLAGETQYF
NA | TRBJ2-1 | TRBD2 | TRBV14 | TGTGCCAGCAGCCGGGGGGGCAATGAGCAGTTCTTC | CASSRGGNEQFF
few | TRBJ2-1 | NA | TRBV6-4 | TGTGCCAGCAGTGAGGCGGAGTACAATGAGCAGTTCTTC | CASSEAEYNEQFF
once | TRBJ2-7 | NA | TRBV5-6 | TGTGCCAGCAGCTTTACTGGGAAAGGGTACGAGCAGTACTTC | CASSFTGKGYEQYF
NA | TRBJ2-5 | NA | TRBV6-5 | TGTGCCAGCACCACCCCCTCCCAAGAGACCCAGTACTTC | CASTTPSQETQYF
NA | TRBJ2-2 | TRBD2 | TRBV14 | TGTGCCAGCAGCCCGATAGGGGCGGGAGCGAACACCGGGGAGCTGTTTTTT | CASSPIGAGANTGELFF
NA | TRBJ2-3 | NA | TRBV10-3 | TGTGCCATCAGTCCGGGGCCAGGGGCAGATACGCAGTATTTT | CAISPGPGADTQYF